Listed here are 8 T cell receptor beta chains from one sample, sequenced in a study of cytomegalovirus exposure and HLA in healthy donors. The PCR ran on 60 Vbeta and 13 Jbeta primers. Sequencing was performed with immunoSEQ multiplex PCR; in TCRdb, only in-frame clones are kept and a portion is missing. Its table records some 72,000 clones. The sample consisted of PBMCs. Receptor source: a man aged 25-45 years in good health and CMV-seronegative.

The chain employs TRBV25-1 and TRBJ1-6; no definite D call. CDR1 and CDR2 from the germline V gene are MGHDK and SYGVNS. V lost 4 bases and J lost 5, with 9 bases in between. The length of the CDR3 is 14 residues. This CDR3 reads CASSVTGNNSPLHF. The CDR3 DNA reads TGTGCCAGCAGTGTGACGGGGAATAATTCACCCCTCCACTTT.

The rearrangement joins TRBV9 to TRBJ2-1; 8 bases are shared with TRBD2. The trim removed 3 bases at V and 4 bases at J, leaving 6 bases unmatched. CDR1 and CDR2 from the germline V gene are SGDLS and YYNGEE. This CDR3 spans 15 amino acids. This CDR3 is CASSESGGLYNEQFF. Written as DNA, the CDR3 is TGTGCCAGCAGCGAAAGCGGGGGACTATACAATGAGCAGTTCTTC.

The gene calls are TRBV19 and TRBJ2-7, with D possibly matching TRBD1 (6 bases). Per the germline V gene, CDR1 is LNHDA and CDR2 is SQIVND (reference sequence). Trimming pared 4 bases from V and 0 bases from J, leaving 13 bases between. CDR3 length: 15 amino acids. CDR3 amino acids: CASSTAQGISYEQYF. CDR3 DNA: TGTGCCAGTAGTACGGCCCAGGGGATCTCCTACGAGCAGTACTTC. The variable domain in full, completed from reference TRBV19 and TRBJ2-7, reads DGGITQSPKYLFRKEGQNVTLSCEQNLNHDAMYWYRQDPGQGLRLIYYSQIVNDFQKGDIAEGYSVSREKKESFPLTVTSAQKNPTAFYLCASSTAQGISYEQYFGPGTRLTVT.

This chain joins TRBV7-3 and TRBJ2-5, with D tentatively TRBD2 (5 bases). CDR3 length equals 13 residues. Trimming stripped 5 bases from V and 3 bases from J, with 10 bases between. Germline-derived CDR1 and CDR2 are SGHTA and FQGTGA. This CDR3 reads CASSLDGEETQYF. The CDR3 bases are TGTGCCAGCAGCCTAGACGGGGAAGAGACCCAGTACTTC.

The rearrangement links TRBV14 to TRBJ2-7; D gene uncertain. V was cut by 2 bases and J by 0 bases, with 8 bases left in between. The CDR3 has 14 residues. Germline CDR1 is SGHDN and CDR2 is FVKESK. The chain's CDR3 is CASSQLGSSYEQYF. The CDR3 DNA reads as TGTGCCAGCAGCCAACTAGGAAGCTCCTACGAGCAGTACTTC.

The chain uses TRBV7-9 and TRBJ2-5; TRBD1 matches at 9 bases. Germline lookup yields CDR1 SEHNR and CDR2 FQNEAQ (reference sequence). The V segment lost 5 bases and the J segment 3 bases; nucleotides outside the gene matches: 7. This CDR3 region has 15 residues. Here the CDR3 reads CASSPGQGREETQYF. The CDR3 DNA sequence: TGTGCCAGCAGCCCAGGACAGGGGAGGGAAGAGACCCAGTACTTC.

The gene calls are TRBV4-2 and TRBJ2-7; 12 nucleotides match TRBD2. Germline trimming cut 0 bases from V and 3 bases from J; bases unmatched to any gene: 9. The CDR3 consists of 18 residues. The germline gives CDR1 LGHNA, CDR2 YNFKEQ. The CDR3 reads CASSQEWGLAGSHYEQYF. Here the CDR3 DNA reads TGTGCCAGCAGCCAAGAATGGGGACTAGCGGGCTCCCACTACGAGCAGTACTTC.

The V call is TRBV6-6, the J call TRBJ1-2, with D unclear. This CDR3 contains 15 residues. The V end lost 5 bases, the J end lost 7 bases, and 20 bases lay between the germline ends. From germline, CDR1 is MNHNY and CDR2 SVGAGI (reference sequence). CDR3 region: CASSPPGAYEVGYTF. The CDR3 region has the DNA TGTGCCAGCAGTCCGCCGGGAGCCTATGAGGTTGGCTACACCTTC.